Listed below are T cell receptor beta chains from one sample, sequenced in a study of shared clonotypes between healthy human individuals. Measured with immunoSEQ multiplex PCR; TCRdb has only the in-frame clones, and not every one. The sample lists roughly 1,800,000 clones, around 96% occurring once. Sequenced input: naive CD8+ T cells sorted from blood. The receptor source for this set is a man between 18 and 29 years old in good health. Both conserved end residues are part of each CDR3. Each record gives: J gene, D gene, clone size, V gene, CDR3 protein, CDR3 DNA. The D gene is left open where the match is weak. Clone size is shown for a subset of rows, as once, few, many or a class of expanded clone.

J gene: TRBJ2-7
D gene: NA
clone size: once
V gene: TRBV2
CDR3 protein: CASSESLLYEQYF
CDR3 DNA: TGTGCCAGCAGTGAATCGTTGTTATACGAGCAGTACTTC

J gene: TRBJ1-2
D gene: NA
clone size: NA
V gene: TRBV5-8
CDR3 protein: CASSLGGTRGYTF
CDR3 DNA: TGTGCCAGCAGCTTGGGAGGGACACGAGGCTACACCTTC

J gene: TRBJ1-4
D gene: NA
clone size: NA
V gene: TRBV4-3
CDR3 protein: CASSQDLLQSNEKLFF
CDR3 DNA: TGCGCCAGCAGCCAAGATTTATTGCAGTCTAATGAAAAACTGTTTTTT

J gene: TRBJ2-7
D gene: NA
clone size: NA
V gene: TRBV20-1
CDR3 protein: CSAQDSLEQYF
CDR3 DNA: TGCAGTGCTCAGGACAGTCTCGAGCAGTACTTC

J gene: TRBJ1-1
D gene: NA
clone size: NA
V gene: TRBV7-9
CDR3 protein: CASSLFDGGAFF
CDR3 DNA: TGTGCCAGCAGCTTATTTGACGGCGGAGCTTTCTTT

J gene: TRBJ2-2
D gene: NA
clone size: NA
V gene: TRBV9
CDR3 protein: CASSVGGHGELFF
CDR3 DNA: TGTGCCAGCAGCGTAGGGGGCCACGGGGAGCTGTTTTTT

J gene: TRBJ2-3
D gene: NA
clone size: NA
V gene: TRBV4-3
CDR3 protein: CASSFSAAVGDTQYF
CDR3 DNA: TGCGCCAGCAGCTTTTCGGCAGCGGTCGGAGATACGCAGTATTTT

J gene: TRBJ1-2
D gene: NA
clone size: NA
V gene: TRBV5-4
CDR3 protein: CASSWALPGYGYTF
CDR3 DNA: TGTGCCAGCAGCTGGGCCCTACCCGGCTATGGCTACACCTTC

J gene: TRBJ2-5
D gene: NA
clone size: NA
V gene: TRBV28
CDR3 protein: CASSLTDVEETQYF
CDR3 DNA: TGTGCCAGCAGTTTAACGGACGTTGAAGAGACCCAGTACTTC

J gene: TRBJ2-7
D gene: NA
clone size: NA
V gene: TRBV29-1
CDR3 protein: CSVDEGHGYEQYF
CDR3 DNA: TGCAGCGTTGATGAGGGACACGGCTACGAGCAGTACTTC

J gene: TRBJ2-7
D gene: NA
clone size: NA
V gene: TRBV7-8
CDR3 protein: CASSLWASVEHEQYF
CDR3 DNA: TGTGCCAGCAGCTTATGGGCTAGCGTGGAGCACGAGCAGTACTTC

J gene: TRBJ1-1
D gene: NA
clone size: NA
V gene: TRBV4-3
CDR3 protein: CASSQGRTLANMNTEAFF
CDR3 DNA: TGCGCCAGCAGCCAAGGACGGACATTGGCAAATATGAACACTGAAGCTTTCTTT

J gene: TRBJ2-5
D gene: TRBD1
clone size: NA
V gene: TRBV2
CDR3 protein: CASSNPTGPQETQYF
CDR3 DNA: TGTGCCAGCAGTAACCCGACAGGGCCCCAAGAGACCCAGTACTTC

J gene: TRBJ2-7
D gene: NA
clone size: once
V gene: TRBV7-2
CDR3 protein: CASSYGLNPSYEQYF
CDR3 DNA: TGTGCCAGCAGCTACGGACTAAACCCCTCCTACGAGCAGTACTTC

J gene: TRBJ1-1
D gene: TRBD1
clone size: once
V gene: TRBV5-8
CDR3 protein: CASSLYRGTEAFF
CDR3 DNA: TGTGCCAGCAGCTTATACAGGGGAACTGAAGCTTTCTTT

J gene: TRBJ2-1
D gene: NA
clone size: NA
V gene: TRBV11-2
CDR3 protein: CASSLDRTINEQFF
CDR3 DNA: TGTGCCAGCAGCTTAGATCGGACTATCAATGAGCAGTTCTTC

J gene: TRBJ2-3
D gene: NA
clone size: once
V gene: TRBV18
CDR3 protein: CASSPLGTDTQYF
CDR3 DNA: TGTGCCAGCTCCCCTCTGGGGACAGATACGCAGTATTTT

J gene: TRBJ2-3
D gene: NA
clone size: NA
V gene: TRBV9
CDR3 protein: CASSGEGLLDTQYF
CDR3 DNA: TGTGCCAGCAGCGGAGAGGGACTCCTAGATACGCAGTATTTT

J gene: TRBJ1-1
D gene: NA
clone size: NA
V gene: TRBV4-1
CDR3 protein: CASSPVKVGGTNTEAFF
CDR3 DNA: TGCGCCAGCAGCCCAGTTAAGGTGGGGGGGACGAACACTGAAGCTTTCTTT

J gene: TRBJ2-2
D gene: TRBD1
clone size: once
V gene: TRBV6-5
CDR3 protein: CASSYSARGRTGELFF
CDR3 DNA: TGTGCCAGCAGTTACTCCGCCAGGGGGCGAACCGGGGAGCTGTTTTTT

J gene: TRBJ2-3
D gene: TRBD2
clone size: NA
V gene: TRBV9
CDR3 protein: CASSVSGGHTDTQYF
CDR3 DNA: TGTGCCAGCAGCGTAAGCGGGGGCCACACAGATACGCAGTATTTT

J gene: TRBJ2-5
D gene: NA
clone size: NA
V gene: TRBV7-6
CDR3 protein: CASSFRREYQETQYF
CDR3 DNA: TGTGCCAGCAGCTTCAGACGGGAGTACCAAGAGACCCAGTACTTC

J gene: TRBJ1-1
D gene: NA
clone size: NA
V gene: TRBV2
CDR3 protein: CASDRNTEAFF
CDR3 DNA: TGTGCCTCTGATAGAAACACTGAAGCTTTCTTT

J gene: TRBJ2-7
D gene: TRBD1
clone size: NA
V gene: TRBV27
CDR3 protein: CASSGDRGYSKQYF
CDR3 DNA: TGTGCCAGCAGTGGTGACAGGGGTTATTCGAAGCAGTACTTC

J gene: TRBJ1-1
D gene: TRBD1
clone size: NA
V gene: TRBV27
CDR3 protein: CASSFLTGDLNTEAFF
CDR3 DNA: TGTGCCAGCAGTTTCCTTACAGGGGATTTGAACACTGAAGCTTTCTTT

J gene: TRBJ2-7
D gene: TRBD1
clone size: NA
V gene: TRBV7-9
CDR3 protein: CASSLGTGMEYF
CDR3 DNA: TGTGCCAGCAGCTTGGGGACAGGGATGGAGTACTTC

J gene: TRBJ2-7
D gene: TRBD1
clone size: few
V gene: TRBV4-3
CDR3 protein: CASSQVAGTGYEQYF
CDR3 DNA: TGCGCCAGCAGCCAAGTCGCCGGGACAGGATACGAGCAGTACTTC

J gene: TRBJ1-2
D gene: NA
clone size: NA
V gene: TRBV27
CDR3 protein: CASSPGGVLNYGYTF
CDR3 DNA: TGTGCCAGCAGTCCTGGGGGTGTCCTTAACTATGGCTACACCTTC

J gene: TRBJ1-3
D gene: NA
clone size: NA
V gene: TRBV19
CDR3 protein: CASTAGLWQELSSGNTIYF
CDR3 DNA: TGTGCCAGTACCGCCGGGTTATGGCAGGAACTGAGCTCTGGAAACACCATATATTTT

J gene: TRBJ1-5
D gene: TRBD1
clone size: once
V gene: TRBV6-5
CDR3 protein: CASSTGTGVQPQHF
CDR3 DNA: TGTGCCAGCAGTACAGGGACAGGGGTTCAGCCCCAGCATTTT

J gene: TRBJ1-5
D gene: NA
clone size: once
V gene: TRBV4-1
CDR3 protein: CASSQEYGASNQPQHF
CDR3 DNA: TGCGCCAGCAGCCAAGAATATGGAGCTAGCAATCAGCCCCAGCATTTT